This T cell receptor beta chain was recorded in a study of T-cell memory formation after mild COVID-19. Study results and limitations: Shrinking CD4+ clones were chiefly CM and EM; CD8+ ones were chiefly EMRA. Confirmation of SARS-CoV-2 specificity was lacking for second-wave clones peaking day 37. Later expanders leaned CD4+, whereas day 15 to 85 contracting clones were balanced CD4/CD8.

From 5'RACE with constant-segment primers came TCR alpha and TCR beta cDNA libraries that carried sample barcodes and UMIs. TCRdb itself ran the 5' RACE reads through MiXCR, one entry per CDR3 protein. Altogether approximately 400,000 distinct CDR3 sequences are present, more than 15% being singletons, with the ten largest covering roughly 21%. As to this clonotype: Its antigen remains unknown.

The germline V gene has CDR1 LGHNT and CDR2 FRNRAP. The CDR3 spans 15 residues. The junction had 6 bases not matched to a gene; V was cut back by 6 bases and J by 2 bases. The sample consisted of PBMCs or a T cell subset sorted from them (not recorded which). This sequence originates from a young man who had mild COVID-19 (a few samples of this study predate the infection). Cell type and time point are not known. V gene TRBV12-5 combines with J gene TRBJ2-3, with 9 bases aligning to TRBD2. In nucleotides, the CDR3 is TGTGCTAGTGGGGGACTAGCCGTCCTCACAGATACGCAGTATTTT. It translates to CASGGLAVLTDTQYF.